One and the same sample provided the 20 T cell receptor beta chains below, sequenced in a study of vaccination and CD4 T cells after COVID-19. Treatment specified: roughly ten-day PBMC culture with coronavirus spike peptide pools or control peptides (ViraFEST assay). The unexposed donor gave CD4+ T cells before the COVID-19 pandemic (2011-2018). Once obtained from cultured CD4+ T cells, the DNA was sequenced using the Oncomine TCR Beta short-read assay. Researchers extracted genomic DNA from CD4+ T cells that had been cultured. TCRdb reprocessed the PCR reads via MiXCR and lists one record per CDR3 protein. The table lists about 9,600 distinct CDR3 sequences, about 32% of them singletons. For these TCRs, the target antigens are not known. Sample: CD4+ T cells from blood, cultured in vitro. The receptors originated from a human donor in good health.

The chain links TRBV6-1 to TRBJ1-5; D ambiguous. Germline assignment: CDR1 MNHNS and CDR2 SASEGT. This CDR3 is 15 amino acids long. V was cut by 1 base and J by 4 bases, with 11 bases left in between. The CDR3 here is CASSEGFMVNQPQHF. The CDR3 DNA sequence: TGTGCCAGCAGTGAAGGCTTTATGGTAAATCAGCCCCAGCATTTT.

In its sample, this clonotype is medium-sized (0.01 to 0.1%). As DNA, the CDR3 is TGCAGTGCAAACATGCCAGGGGTCCCAGAAGCTTTCTTT. It yields the protein CSANMPGVPEAFF. This sequence joins TRBV20-1 and TRBJ1-1; D perhaps matches TRBD1 (6 bases). The length of the CDR3 is 13 residues. The ends were cut back, 6 bases at V and 8 bases at J, with 19 bases in the middle. Germline V gene data show CDR1 as DFQATT and CDR2 as SNEGSKA (reference sequence).

J is TRBJ1-5 and V is TRBV7-8, with D perhaps TRBD1 (5 bases). Germline CDR1 reads SGHVS; CDR2 reads FQNEAQ. With 1 base removed from V and 2 bases from J, the gap between germline ends came to 12 bases. The CDR3 spans 16 residues. The CDR3, as DNA: TGTGCCAGCAGCTTAGGGGGGTTGGGGGGCAATCAGCCCCAGCATTTT. Protein: CASSLGGLGGNQPQHF.

In its sample, this clonotype was seen a few times. The chain employs TRBV27 and TRBJ1-1, with a possible D match to TRBD1 (6 bases). The CDR3 totals 16 residues. Germline V gives CDR1 MNHEY, CDR2 SMNVEV (reference sequence). The V and J ends lost 2 bases and 1 base respectively, with 14 bases between them. For the CDR3, the DNA is TGTGCCAGCAGTTTAGAGGGGACAAATACGAACACTGAAGCTTTCTTT. The encoded protein is CASSLEGTNTNTEAFF.

The gene calls are TRBV10-3 and TRBJ1-1; D is perhaps TRBD1 (6 bases). CDR3 length: 16 amino acids. Germline V gene sequence: CDR1 ENHRY, CDR2 SYGVKD. Trimming took off 2 bases at V and 0 bases at J, with 13 bases between the two ends. CDR3 bases: TGTGCCATCAGTGAGAAGGGGGGCACCATGAACACTGAAGCTTTCTTT. It is translated as CAISEKGGTMNTEAFF.

This clonotype was counted between two and nine times. The rearrangement joins TRBV20-1 to TRBJ2-1; a weak D match, TRBD1 (5 bases). From germline, CDR1 is DFQATT and CDR2 SNEGSKA (reference sequence). This CDR3 is 13 amino acids long. V lost 2 bases, J lost 5 bases, and 10 bases lay in between. The chain's CDR3 is CSARQGGDNEQFF. CDR3 sequence (DNA): TGCAGTGCTAGACAGGGTGGAGACAATGAGCAGTTCTTC.

This clonotype was observed a handful of times. This chain connects TRBV6-1 to TRBJ1-2; no reliable D call. There are 14 residues in the CDR3. Germline V gene lookup returns CDR1 MNHNS and CDR2 SASEGT. Trimming removed 6 bases from V and 1 base from J, with 12 bases in between. CDR3 in DNA: TGTGCCAGCAGCCCCCTCACTGTTAACTATGGCTACACCTTC. Translating it yields CASSPLTVNYGYTF.

The V gene is TRBV19, the J gene TRBJ2-3; 11 bases line up with TRBD1. Looked up from germline, CDR1 is LNHDA and CDR2 is SQIVND (reference sequence). V dropped 6 bases and J dropped 1; count of bases not matched to a gene: 9. This CDR3 spans 17 amino acids. CDR3 sequence (DNA): TGTGCCAGTAGCTCCTCGACGGGACAGGGGGGCACAGATACGCAGTATTTT. It yields the protein CASSSSTGQGGTDTQYF.

This clonotype was recorded a few times. The chain couples TRBV20-1 to TRBJ2-5; 9 bases fit TRBD2. Germline loops: CDR1 DFQATT, CDR2 SNEGSKA (reference sequence). V was clipped by 2 bases and J by 5 bases; unmatched bases: 9. The CDR3 runs to 15 residues. The CDR3 DNA reads as TGCAGTGCTAGATCCCTAGCGGGAAGGTCGGAGACCCAGTACTTC. As protein: CSARSLAGRSETQYF.

This clonotype was picked up a small number of times. This chain connects TRBV6-5 to TRBJ2-6; D may be TRBD2 (6 bases). V lost 2 bases to trimming and J lost 0 bases, with 8 bases between them. The CDR3 is 16 residues long. Germline CDR1 and CDR2: MNHEY and SVGAGI. CDR3 protein: CASSYAGGSGANVLTF. Here the CDR3 DNA reads TGTGCCAGCAGTTACGCCGGGGGCTCTGGGGCCAACGTCCTGACTTTC.

The rearrangement joins TRBV20-1 to TRBJ1-1; D unclear. The CDR3 totals 12 residues. Germline V gene lookup returns CDR1 DFQATT and CDR2 SNEGSKA (reference sequence). V lost 4 bases, J lost 7 bases, and 13 bases lay in between. The CDR3 bases are TGCAGTGCTATGGAGTCACAGAATGAAGCTTTCTTT. Protein product: CSAMESQNEAFF.

This clonotype was observed a few times. The chain couples TRBV6-2 or TRBV6-3 to TRBJ2-3; D is possibly TRBD1 or TRBD2 (5 bases each). With 7 bases removed from V and 3 bases from J, the gap between germline ends came to 17 bases. Germline V gene sequence: CDR1 MNHEY, CDR2 SVGEGT. The CDR3 runs to 15 residues. The CDR3 spells CASTTFGWGTDTQYF. The CDR3 DNA is TGTGCCAGCACCACCTTCGGGTGGGGGACAGATACGCAGTATTTT.

This clonotype was counted a few times. The chain couples TRBV20-1 to TRBJ1-5; the D gene is possibly TRBD1 (6 bases). Germline V gives CDR1 DFQATT, CDR2 SNEGSKA (reference sequence). V shed 6 bases and J shed 6 bases, with 12 bases lying between them. This CDR3 spans 12 amino acids. CDR3 residues: CSAPLGGQPQHF. For the CDR3, the DNA is TGCAGTGCCCCATTAGGGGGTCAGCCCCAGCATTTT.

This clonotype was seen a few times. The chain joins TRBV28 to TRBJ1-5; TRBD1 agrees at 10 bases. Germline assignment: CDR1 MDHEN and CDR2 SYDVKM. The V segment lost 3 bases and the J segment 6 bases; nucleotides outside the gene matches: 5. The CDR3 runs 15 residues. The CDR3 spells CASSLPGQGTQPQHF. DNA for the CDR3: TGTGCCAGCAGTTTGCCGGGACAGGGGACTCAGCCCCAGCATTTT.

The V and J genes are TRBV7-3 and TRBJ2-2, with no clear D. This CDR3 region has 14 residues. CDR1 is SGHTA, CDR2 FQGTGA, per germline. The ends were cut back, 5 bases at V and 0 bases at J, with 7 bases in the middle. The CDR3 DNA reads TGTGCCAGCAGCATGTCCGCGAACACCGGGGAGCTGTTTTTT. Protein product: CASSMSANTGELFF.

The rearrangement joins TRBV19 to TRBJ2-3; D is possibly TRBD1 or TRBD2 (5 bases each). Germline CDR1 LNHDA, CDR2 SQIVND (reference sequence). This CDR3 has 15 amino acids. The V gene lost 4 bases and the J gene lost 2 bases, with 13 bases spanning the gap. The CDR3 spells CASSTLSGHTDTQYF. Here the CDR3 DNA reads TGTGCCAGTAGTACCCTGAGCGGACACACAGATACGCAGTATTTT.

CDR3 residues: CASSPLGGRQGNEQFF. The CDR3 DNA reads TGTGCCAGCAGCCCACTAGGCGGGAGACAAGGCAATGAGCAGTTCTTC. The rearrangement joins TRBV7-2 to TRBJ2-1; 7 bases are a match to TRBD2. V lost 5 bases and J lost 6; bases outside the gene matches: 13. This CDR3 spans 16 amino acids. The germline V gene has CDR1 SGHTA and CDR2 FQGNSA.

In this sample, this clonotype turned up a few times. The chain joins TRBV20-1 to TRBJ1-4, with a tentative D call TRBD1 (5 bases). Germline lookup yields CDR1 DFQATT and CDR2 SNEGSKA (reference sequence). V was shortened by 0 bases and J by 7 bases, with 12 bases between the two germline ends. The CDR3 runs 14 residues. For the CDR3, the DNA is TGCAGTGCTAGAGATCAAAGCGGGGGTGAAAAACTGTTTTTT. Translated, it gives CSARDQSGGEKLFF.

This clonotype was observed a few times. In DNA form, the CDR3 reads TGTGCCACTACAGGGGGCCGGGGCAGGAGGGCCGGTCAGCCCCAGCATTTT. It translates to CATTGGRGRRAGQPQHF. V is TRBV28 and J is TRBJ1-5; 9 bases are a match to TRBD1. Germline CDR1 is MDHEN and CDR2 is SYDVKM. Trimming at V came to 10 bases and at J to 6 bases, leaving 19 bases not matched to a gene. The CDR3 length is 17 residues.

The chain employs TRBV20-1 and TRBJ2-4; no firm D call. The CDR3 has 18 residues. The germline V and J ends were trimmed by 1 base and 0 bases, with 19 bases remaining between them. Germline CDR1 reads DFQATT; CDR2 reads SNEGSKA (reference sequence). The CDR3 DNA reads TGCAGTGCTAGAGTCGGCGAGCTGTCAGCTATAGCCAAAAACATTCAGTACTTC. Translation: CSARVGELSAIAKNIQYF.